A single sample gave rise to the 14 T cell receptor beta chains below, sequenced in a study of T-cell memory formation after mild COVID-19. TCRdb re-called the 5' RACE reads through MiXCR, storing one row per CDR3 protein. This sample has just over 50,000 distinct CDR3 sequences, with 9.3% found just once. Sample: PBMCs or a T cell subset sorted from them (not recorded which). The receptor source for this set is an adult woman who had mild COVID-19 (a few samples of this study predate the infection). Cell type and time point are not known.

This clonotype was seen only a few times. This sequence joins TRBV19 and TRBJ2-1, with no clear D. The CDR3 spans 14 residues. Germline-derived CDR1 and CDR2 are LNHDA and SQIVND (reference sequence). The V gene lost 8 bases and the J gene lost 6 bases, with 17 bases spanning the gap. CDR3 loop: CASSRITRGNEQFF. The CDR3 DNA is TGTGCCAGTTCCCGGATCACCCGAGGCAATGAGCAGTTCTTC.

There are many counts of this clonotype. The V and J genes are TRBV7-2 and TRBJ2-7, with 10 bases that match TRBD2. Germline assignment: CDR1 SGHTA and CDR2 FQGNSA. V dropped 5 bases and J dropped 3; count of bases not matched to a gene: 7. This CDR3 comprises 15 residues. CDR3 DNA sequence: TGTGCCAGCAGCAAAGTAGCGGGAGGCCGCTACGAGCAGTACTTC. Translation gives CASSKVAGGRYEQYF.

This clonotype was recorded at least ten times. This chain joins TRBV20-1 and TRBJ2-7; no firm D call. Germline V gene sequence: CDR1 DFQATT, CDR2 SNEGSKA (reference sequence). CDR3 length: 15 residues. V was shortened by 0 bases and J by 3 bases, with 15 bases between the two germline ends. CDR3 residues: CSARDLTSPLYEQYF. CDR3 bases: TGCAGTGCTAGAGATCTGACCTCCCCCCTCTACGAGCAGTACTTC.

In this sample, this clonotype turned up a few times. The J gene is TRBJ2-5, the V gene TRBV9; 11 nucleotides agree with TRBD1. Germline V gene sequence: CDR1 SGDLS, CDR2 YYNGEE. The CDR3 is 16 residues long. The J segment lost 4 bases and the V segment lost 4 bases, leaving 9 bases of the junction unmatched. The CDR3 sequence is CASSPRTGGSGETQYF. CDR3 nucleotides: TGTGCCAGCAGCCCTAGGACAGGGGGCTCTGGAGAGACCCAGTACTTC. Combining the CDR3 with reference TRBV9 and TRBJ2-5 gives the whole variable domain DSGVTQTPKHLITATGQRVTLRCSPRSGDLSVYWYQQSLDQGLQFLIQYYNGEERAKGNILERFSAQQFPDLHSELNLSSLELGDSALYFCASSPRTGGSGETQYFGPGTRLLVL.

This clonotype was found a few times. CDR3 nucleotide sequence: TGCAGCCCAGAAAGGGGGAGGGGAACTGAAGCTTTCTTT. It encodes CSPERGRGTEAFF. The chain is built from TRBV29-1 and TRBJ1-1, with a possible D match to TRBD1 (6 bases). The CDR3 sequence is 13 residues long. The V end was cut by 8 bases, the J end by 5 bases, with 18 bases between. Germline V CDR1 and CDR2: SQVTM, ANQGSEA. Looking up the rest from reference TRBV29-1 and TRBJ1-1 gives the full variable domain: SAVISQKPSRDICQRGTSLTIQCQVDSQVTMMFWYRQQPGQSLTLIATANQGSEATYESGFVIDKFPISRPNLTFSTLTVSNMSPEDSSIYLCSPERGRGTEAFFGQGTRLTVV.

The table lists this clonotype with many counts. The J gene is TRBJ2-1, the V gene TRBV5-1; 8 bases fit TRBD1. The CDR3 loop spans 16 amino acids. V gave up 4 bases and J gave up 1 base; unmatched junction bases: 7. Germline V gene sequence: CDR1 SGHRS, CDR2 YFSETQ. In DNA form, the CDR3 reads TGCGCCAGCAGCAACGGAGGGACAGGATCCTACAATGAGCAGTTCTTC. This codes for CASSNGGTGSYNEQFF.

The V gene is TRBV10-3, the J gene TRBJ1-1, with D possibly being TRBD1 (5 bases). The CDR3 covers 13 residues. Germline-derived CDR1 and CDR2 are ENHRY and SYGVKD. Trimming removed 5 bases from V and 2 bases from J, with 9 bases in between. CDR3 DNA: TGTGCCATCAGTCGCACAGGAAACACTGAAGCTTTCTTT. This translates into CAISRTGNTEAFF.

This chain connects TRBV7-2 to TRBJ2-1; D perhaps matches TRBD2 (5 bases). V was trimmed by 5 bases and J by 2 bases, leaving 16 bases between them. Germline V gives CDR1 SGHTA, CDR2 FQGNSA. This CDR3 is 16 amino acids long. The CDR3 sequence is CASSPPGSHPYNEQFF. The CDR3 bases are TGTGCCAGCAGCCCCCCGGGGAGCCATCCCTACAATGAGCAGTTCTTC.

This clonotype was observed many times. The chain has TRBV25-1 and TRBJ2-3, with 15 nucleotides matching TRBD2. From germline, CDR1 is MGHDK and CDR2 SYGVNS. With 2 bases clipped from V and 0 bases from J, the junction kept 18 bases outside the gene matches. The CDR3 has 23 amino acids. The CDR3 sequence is CASSEPKTGTSGRLPSSTDTQYF. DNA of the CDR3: TGTGCCAGCAGTGAACCGAAAACCGGGACTAGCGGGAGGTTGCCCTCTAGCACAGATACGCAGTATTTT.

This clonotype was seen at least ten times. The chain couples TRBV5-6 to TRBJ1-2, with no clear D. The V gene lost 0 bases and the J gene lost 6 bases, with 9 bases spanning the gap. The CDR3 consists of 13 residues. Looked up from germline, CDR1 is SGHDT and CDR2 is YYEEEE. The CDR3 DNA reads TGTGCCAGCAGCTTGGCCGACGGCAATGGCTACACCTTC. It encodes CASSLADGNGYTF.

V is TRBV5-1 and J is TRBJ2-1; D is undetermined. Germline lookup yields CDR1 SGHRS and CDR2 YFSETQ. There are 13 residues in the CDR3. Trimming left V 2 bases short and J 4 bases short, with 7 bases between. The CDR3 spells CASSLIGYNEQFF. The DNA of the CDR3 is TGCGCCAGCAGCTTAATAGGGTACAATGAGCAGTTCTTC.

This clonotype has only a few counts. The CDR3 DNA sequence: TGTGCCAGCTCACCACCCTTCAGCAAAGAGACCCAGTACTTC. Protein: CASSPPFSKETQYF. The chain combines TRBV18 with TRBJ2-5, with D unresolved. Germline V gene lookup returns CDR1 KGHSH and CDR2 LQKENI. The ends were cut back, 0 bases at V and 3 bases at J, with 8 bases in the middle. The CDR3 runs 14 residues.

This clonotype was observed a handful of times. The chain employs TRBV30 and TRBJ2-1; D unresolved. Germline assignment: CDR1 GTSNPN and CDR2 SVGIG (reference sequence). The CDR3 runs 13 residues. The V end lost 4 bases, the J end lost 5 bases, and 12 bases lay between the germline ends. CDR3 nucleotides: TGTGCCTGGACTAGACGGAACAACAATGAGCAGTTCTTC. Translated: CAWTRRNNNEQFF.

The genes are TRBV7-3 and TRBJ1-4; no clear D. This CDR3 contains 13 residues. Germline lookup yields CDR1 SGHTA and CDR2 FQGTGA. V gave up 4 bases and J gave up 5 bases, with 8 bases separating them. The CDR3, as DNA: TGTGCCAGCAGCTCGAGTAACAATGAAAAACTGTTTTTT. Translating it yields CASSSSNNEKLFF.